This record looks at one T cell receptor beta chain sequence and its context. Its antigen remains unknown. The sample belongs to a study of ipilimumab plus nivolumab after autologous stem cell transplantation. Assay used: immunoSEQ multiplex PCR; TCRdb lists only in-frame clones, some missing. This table has more than 4,000 clones, around four fifths appearing once. Overall study results and limits: TCR repertoire, Treg phenotype and gut microbiota reportedly support more study of this approach.

Patients got 3 mg/kg IV nivolumab weeks 1, 4, 7, 10, then biweekly through week 26. This CDR3 contains 16 residues. Germline lookup yields CDR1 SGHVS and CDR2 FNYEAQ. Trimming cost V 5 bases and J 0 bases, with 14 bases left between them. The sequencing here drew on PBMCs, taken in a trial of ipilimumab plus nivolumab as post-transplant consolidation. The chain has TRBV7-6 and TRBJ2-1; D might be TRBD1 (6 bases). The receptor's source is a male donor with multiple myeloma. The CDR3 sequence is CASSNLQGPSYNEQFF. The CDR3 DNA reads TGTGCCAGCAGCAACCTCCAGGGGCCCTCCTACAATGAGCAGTTCTTC.